What follows are 27 T cell receptor beta chains derived from one specimen sequenced in a study of cytomegalovirus exposure and HLA in healthy donors. TCRdb keeps only in-frame clones here, not all; method: immunoSEQ multiplex PCR. The sample yields 130,000 to 150,000 clones, roughly 86% seen once. Sequencing was performed on PBMCs. The receptors here all came from a man aged 18-30 years in good health and CMV-seropositive.

The chain employs TRBV19 and TRBJ1-5; 11 nucleotides align to TRBD1. V trimming: 5 bases; J trimming: 6 bases; junction bases outside the gene matches: 6. The CDR3 is made up of 15 amino acids. Germline loops: CDR1 LNHDA, CDR2 SQIVND (reference sequence). CDR3 sequence reads: CASSGTGGRSQPQHF. The CDR3 DNA reads as TGTGCCAGTAGTGGGACAGGGGGGAGGTCTCAGCCCCAGCATTTT.

V and J are TRBV7-2 and TRBJ2-1, with 11 bases identical to TRBD1. Germline loops: CDR1 SGHTA, CDR2 FQGNSA. V shed 5 bases and J 9 bases; nucleotides not matched to a gene: 6. The length of the CDR3 is 14 residues. CDR3 DNA: TGTGCCAGCAGCGCGGACAGGGGGCACGGTGAGCAGTTCTTC. Encoded protein: CASSADRGHGEQFF.

The chain carries TRBV7-6 and TRBJ2-3, with TRBD2 identical over 16 bases. V shed 4 bases, J shed 3 bases, and the junction held 7 bases outside the gene matches. Germline CDR1 and CDR2: SGHVS and FNYEAQ. There are 18 residues in the CDR3. DNA of the CDR3: TGTGCCAGCAGCTCAGAGGGACTAGCGGGGGGGCGGACAGATACGCAGTATTTT. Translated, it gives CASSSEGLAGGRTDTQYF.

This clone turned up a few times. The J gene is TRBJ1-5, the V gene TRBV6-6; maybe TRBD1 (6 bases). CDR1 is MNHNY and CDR2 is SVGAGI in the germline V gene (reference sequence). The CDR3 spans 14 residues. Between the trimmed V and J ends, which lost 6 bases and 4 bases, there was a span of 13 bases. The CDR3 region has the DNA TGTGCCAGCAGATTGACAGGTCAGAATCAGCCCCAGCATTTT. It encodes CASRLTGQNQPQHF.

The V and J genes are TRBV6-5 and TRBJ2-7, with D possibly TRBD2 on 6 matching bases. CDR3 length: 15 amino acids. With 4 bases removed from V and 1 base from J, the gap between germline ends came to 14 bases. Germline lookup yields CDR1 MNHEY and CDR2 SVGAGI. CDR3 amino acids: CASSLTGTRSYEQYF. CDR3 bases: TGTGCCAGCAGTTTAACCGGGACTCGATCCTACGAGCAGTACTTC.

The rearrangement joins TRBV6-5 to TRBJ2-7; weak D call: TRBD1 (5 bases). CDR1 MNHEY and CDR2 SVGAGI come from the germline V gene. This CDR3 region has 15 residues. V lost 2 bases, J lost 0 bases, and 11 bases lay in between. CDR3 in amino acids: CASSYLQGFSYEQYF. The CDR3 coding sequence is TGTGCCAGCAGTTACCTGCAGGGTTTCTCCTACGAGCAGTACTTC.

CDR3 DNA sequence: TGTGCCAGTAGTATCCGGGGTTGGAATCAGCCCCAGCATTTT. Translating it yields CASSIRGWNQPQHF. The chain uses TRBV19 and TRBJ1-5; no reliable D call. Germline V gives CDR1 LNHDA, CDR2 SQIVND (reference sequence). V gave up 3 bases and J gave up 4 bases, with 10 bases separating them. The CDR3 spans 14 residues.

This clone occurred many times. This chain joins TRBV7-6 and TRBJ1-6; 7 bases align to TRBD1. The junction had 4 bases not matched to a gene; V was cut back by 6 bases and J by 8 bases. The CDR3 is 13 residues long. Germline CDR1 is SGHVS and CDR2 is FNYEAQ. CDR3 nucleotide sequence: TGTGCCAGCAGACCCGGACAGGATTCACCCCTCCACTTT. It yields the protein CASRPGQDSPLHF. Using reference TRBV7-6 and TRBJ1-6 for the parts outside the CDR3, the full variable domain is GAGVSQSPRYKVTKRGQDVALRCDPISGHVSLYWYRQALGQGPEFLTYFNYEAQQDKSGLPNDRFSAERPEGSISTLTIQRTEQRDSAMYRCASRPGQDSPLHFGNGTRLTVT.

The rearrangement links TRBV5-6 to TRBJ1-2; 10 nucleotides line up with TRBD1. Germline-derived CDR1 and CDR2 are SGHDT and YYEEEE. V dropped 4 bases and J dropped 3; count of bases not matched to a gene: 12. The length of the CDR3 is 17 residues. The CDR3 reads CASSAMGQGMDDYGYTF. CDR3 sequence (DNA): TGTGCCAGCAGCGCCATGGGACAGGGGATGGATGACTATGGCTACACCTTC. Full variable domain (rest looked up from reference TRBV5-6 and TRBJ1-2): DAGVTQSPTHLIKTRGQQVTLRCSPKSGHDTVSWYQQALGQGPQFIFQYYEEEERQRGNFPDRFSGHQFPNYSSELNVNALLLGDSALYLCASSAMGQGMDDYGYTFGSGTRLTVV.

This chain uses TRBV28 with TRBJ1-5; D possibly corresponds to TRBD1 (6 bases). This CDR3 has 14 residues. Germline CDR1 MDHEN, CDR2 SYDVKM. Trimming stripped 5 bases from V and 3 bases from J, with 11 bases between. CDR3: CASSRQETNQPQHF. The DNA of the CDR3 is TGTGCCAGCAGTCGACAGGAGACCAATCAGCCCCAGCATTTT.

This sequence joins TRBV28 and TRBJ2-5; 12 positions match TRBD1. The CDR3 contains 15 residues. V dropped 2 bases and J dropped 5; count of bases not matched to a gene: 3. Germline CDR1 MDHEN, CDR2 SYDVKM. The CDR3 is CASSLGTGGMETQYF. CDR3 sequence (DNA): TGTGCCAGCAGTTTAGGGACAGGGGGCATGGAGACCCAGTACTTC.

The J gene is TRBJ1-1, the V gene TRBV29-1; D not resolved. This CDR3 comprises 10 residues. Trimming removed 5 bases from V and 8 bases from J, with 9 bases in between. CDR1 SQVTM and CDR2 ANQGSEA come from the germline V gene. CDR3 protein: CSVRSSEAFF. CDR3 in DNA: TGCAGCGTTCGGTCTTCGGAAGCTTTCTTT.

CDR3 DNA sequence: TGCGCCAGCAGCTTGTCATCAGATAGCACAGATACGCAGTATTTT. Translating it yields CASSLSSDSTDTQYF. The V gene is TRBV5-1, the J gene TRBJ2-3; D uncertain. CDR3 length: 15 amino acids. Germline values: CDR1 SGHRS, CDR2 YFSETQ. The ends were cut back, 1 base at V and 0 bases at J, with 9 bases in the middle.

The chain carries TRBV12-5 and TRBJ1-4; D call uncertain. Germline assignment: CDR1 LGHNT and CDR2 FRNRAP. Trimming stripped 9 bases from V and 5 bases from J, with 13 bases between. The CDR3 runs 13 residues. This chain's CDR3 is CASSRARNEKLFF. In DNA, the CDR3 is TGTGCTAGCTCCCGAGCTCGGAATGAAAAACTGTTTTTT.

V is TRBV28 and J is TRBJ2-7; D possibly corresponds to TRBD2 (6 bases). CDR3 length equals 14 residues. V was cut by 2 bases and J by 3 bases, with 11 bases left in between. Germline lookup yields CDR1 MDHEN and CDR2 SYDVKM. CDR3 DNA: TGTGCCAGCAGTTTAGGGGGGACTTACTACGAGCAGTACTTC. This sequence encodes CASSLGGTYYEQYF.

This chain joins TRBV7-6 and TRBJ1-5; no reliable D call. Trimming removed 2 bases at V and 3 bases at J, with 5 bases between. This CDR3 region has 13 residues. Germline V gene data show CDR1 as SGHVS and CDR2 as FNYEAQ. This chain's CDR3 is CASSLRDNQPQHF. In nucleotides, the CDR3 is TGTGCCAGCAGCTTACGGGACAATCAGCCCCAGCATTTT.

On this clone itself: At the DNA level, this CDR3 is encoded by other sequences in the same sample as well. The genes are TRBV25-1 and TRBJ1-2; D is unresolved. Between the trimmed V and J ends, which lost 6 bases and 8 bases, there was a span of 16 bases. Per germline, CDR1 MGHDK and CDR2 SYGVNS. This CDR3 is built from 13 residues. CDR3 DNA sequence: TGTGCCAGCAGCGATTTGTCCAGAGGAGGCTACACCTTC. Encoded protein: CASSDLSRGGYTF.

V is TRBV7-6 and J is TRBJ1-6, with D unresolved. The CDR3 is made up of 13 amino acids. V was clipped by 3 bases and J by 6 bases, with 6 bases between them. Germline CDR1 and CDR2: SGHVS and FNYEAQ. CDR3 nucleotides: TGTGCCAGCAGCTTTCGGGGTAATTCACCCCTCCACTTT. Translating it yields CASSFRGNSPLHF. Complete variable domain (other parts from reference TRBV7-6 and TRBJ1-6): GAGVSQSPRYKVTKRGQDVALRCDPISGHVSLYWYRQALGQGPEFLTYFNYEAQQDKSGLPNDRFSAERPEGSISTLTIQRTEQRDSAMYRCASSFRGNSPLHFGNGTRLTVT.

V and J are TRBV19 and TRBJ1-5, with D unresolved. Germline loops: CDR1 LNHDA, CDR2 SQIVND (reference sequence). V dropped 7 bases and J dropped 9 bases, with 22 bases sitting between them. The CDR3 sequence is 15 residues long. The CDR3, as DNA: TGTGCCAGTAAGTCGGCGGGCAGGCTGACATCGCCCCAGCATTTT. Its translation: CASKSAGRLTSPQHF.

The rearrangement uses TRBV19 and TRBJ1-4; D perhaps matches TRBD1 (6 bases). The germline gives CDR1 LNHDA, CDR2 SQIVND (reference sequence). The CDR3 extends over 15 amino acids. The ends were cut back, 8 bases at V and 6 bases at J, with 19 bases in the middle. The CDR3 sequence is CASQGGGVIDEKLFF. The CDR3 nucleotides are TGTGCCAGTCAGGGAGGGGGTGTGATCGATGAAAAACTGTTTTTT.

The chain combines TRBV19 with TRBJ1-2, with TRBD1 identical over 7 bases. The CDR3 extends over 14 amino acids. CDR1 LNHDA and CDR2 SQIVND come from the germline V gene (reference sequence). V was pared by 7 bases and J by 5 bases, with 10 bases of the junction left unmatched. The DNA for the CDR3 is TGTGCCAGTATTTCTAGGGGGCGCCGGTATGGCTACACCTTC. It specifies CASISRGRRYGYTF.

The V call is TRBV27, the J call TRBJ2-7, with TRBD1 as a possible D gene (5 bases). V was clipped by 6 bases and J by 4 bases, with 10 bases between them. CDR1 MNHEY and CDR2 SMNVEV come from the germline V gene (reference sequence). This CDR3 comprises 12 residues. This CDR3 reads CASSKHRYEQYF. CDR3 nucleotides: TGTGCCAGCAGCAAACACAGGTACGAGCAGTACTTC.

This chain joins TRBV21-1 and TRBJ1-3; the D call of TRBD1 is as the table states it, not checked on the DNA. TRBV21-1 is annotated as a pseudogene. The CDR3 contains 16 residues. In nucleotides, the CDR3 is TGTGCCAGCAGCCCTCGCCAAGGGGCCTCTGGAAACACCATATATTTT. This encodes CASSPRQGASGNTIYF.

Only a few counts were recorded for this clone. The genes are TRBV5-4 and TRBJ1-6, with 9 bases lining up with TRBD1. V was pared by 0 bases and J by 7 bases, with 8 bases of the junction left unmatched. CDR3 length: 17 residues. Germline CDR1 reads SGHNT; CDR2 reads YYREEE (reference sequence). The CDR3 reads CASSLAQGAKPNSPLHF. The CDR3, as DNA: TGTGCCAGCAGCTTGGCACAGGGGGCGAAGCCCAATTCACCCCTCCACTTT.

V gene TRBV7-9 combines with J gene TRBJ1-2; possibly TRBD1 for D (6 bases). CDR3 length: 15 amino acids. The germline V gene has CDR1 SEHNR and CDR2 FQNEAQ (reference sequence). Trimming removed 5 bases from V and 1 base from J, with 14 bases in between. This CDR3 is CASSPGRDINYGYTF. DNA of the CDR3: TGTGCCAGCAGCCCCGGTAGGGACATTAACTATGGCTACACCTTC.

Only one count was recorded for this clone. This CDR3 is CASSIGAAYYEQYF. The CDR3 DNA sequence: TGTGCCAGTAGTATTGGGGCAGCTTATTACGAGCAGTACTTC. This chain links TRBV19 with TRBJ2-7, with D tentatively TRBD1 (5 bases). CDR3 size: 14 residues. The V gene's germline CDR1 is LNHDA and CDR2 SQIVND (reference sequence). V lost 3 bases, J lost 4 bases, and 13 bases lay in between.

The chain has TRBV11-2 and TRBJ2-7, with D perhaps TRBD1 (6 bases). This CDR3 spans 15 amino acids. Germline lookup yields CDR1 SGHAT and CDR2 FQNNGV. The V end was cut by 8 bases, the J end by 0 bases, with 17 bases between. CDR3 sequence: CASGRGPLPSYEQYF. The CDR3 nucleotides are TGTGCCAGCGGCAGGGGTCCCTTACCCTCCTACGAGCAGTACTTC.